This is a list of T cell receptor beta chains from one sample in a study of early T cells in non-severe SARS-CoV-2 infection. Each CDR3 protein is one row after TCRdb ran MiXCR on the 5' RACE reads. This sample has 20,000 to 25,000 distinct CDR3 sequences, with roughly 4.4% found just once. Material: whole blood. Receptors originate from an adult who was a healthcare worker with PCR-confirmed SARS-CoV-2 infection or an uninfected control (not recorded which). Each CDR3 is given with its conserved first and last residue.

j_gene: TRBJ1-2
v_gene: TRBV20-1
CDR3aa: CSATPGRNPNYGYTF

j_gene: TRBJ2-1
v_gene: TRBV7-2
CDR3aa: CASSFTSGGYNEQFF

j_gene: TRBJ2-1
v_gene: TRBV29-1
CDR3aa: CSIRRPYNEQFF

j_gene: TRBJ2-1
v_gene: TRBV29-1
CDR3aa: CSGSRESGEQFF

j_gene: TRBJ2-3
v_gene: TRBV28
CDR3aa: CASSLNSPGTDTQYF

j_gene: TRBJ2-2
v_gene: TRBV28
CDR3aa: CASSLTSGSPSELFF

j_gene: TRBJ2-1
v_gene: TRBV11-2
CDR3aa: CASSPRGSGRDNEQFF

j_gene: TRBJ2-1
v_gene: TRBV5-1
CDR3aa: CASKASGSNEQFF

j_gene: TRBJ1-1
v_gene: TRBV20-1
CDR3aa: CSAGKRRVNTEAFF

j_gene: TRBJ1-5
v_gene: TRBV6-6
CDR3aa: CASSNPQEPQDQPQHF

j_gene: TRBJ1-2
v_gene: TRBV29-1
CDR3aa: CSPGEGYGYTF

j_gene: TRBJ2-1
v_gene: TRBV6-5
CDR3aa: CASSENEGLARGNEQFF

j_gene: TRBJ1-2
v_gene: TRBV27
CDR3aa: CASSLAGQHYGYTF

j_gene: TRBJ1-4
v_gene: TRBV5-1
CDR3aa: CASSKGTENEKLFF

j_gene: TRBJ2-1
v_gene: TRBV7-6
CDR3aa: CASSRGLAVPTEQFF

j_gene: TRBJ2-6
v_gene: TRBV4-2
CDR3aa: CASSQGLAGSGANVLTF

j_gene: TRBJ2-7
v_gene: TRBV20-1
CDR3aa: CSASTGPYEQYF

j_gene: TRBJ2-2
v_gene: TRBV7-2
CDR3aa: CASSLRRWENTGELFF

j_gene: TRBJ2-5
v_gene: TRBV7-9
CDR3aa: CASSLGDLSSQYF

j_gene: TRBJ2-2
v_gene: TRBV7-9
CDR3aa: CASNRQQVTGELFF

j_gene: TRBJ2-1
v_gene: TRBV5-4
CDR3aa: CASSLGGSYNEQFF

j_gene: TRBJ1-3
v_gene: TRBV30
CDR3aa: CAWKAAENTIYF

j_gene: TRBJ1-4
v_gene: TRBV5-5
CDR3aa: CASSAGGRTNEKLFF

j_gene: TRBJ2-2
v_gene: TRBV6-5
CDR3aa: CASSYMAANTGELFF

j_gene: TRBJ1-1
v_gene: TRBV11-2
CDR3aa: CASSLGVKSEAFF